These 10 T cell receptor beta chains were all obtained from the same sample, sequenced in a study of early T cells in non-severe SARS-CoV-2 infection. MiXCR, applied by TCRdb to the 5' RACE reads, yields one record per CDR3 protein. The sample holds 42,000 or so distinct CDR3 sequences; around 6.3% are singletons and the top ten take about 8.3%. This material consisted of whole blood, taken at baseline. These receptors came from an adult who was a healthcare worker with PCR-confirmed SARS-CoV-2 infection or an uninfected control (not recorded which).

The V call is TRBV6-6, the J call TRBJ1-2; D might be TRBD1 (6 bases). Germline CDR1 and CDR2: MNHNY and SVGAGI (reference sequence). V was clipped by 0 bases and J by 3 bases, with 11 bases between them. The CDR3 covers 15 residues. This chain's CDR3 is CASSYSWAGDYGYTF. As DNA, the CDR3 is TGTGCCAGCAGTTACTCATGGGCAGGGGACTATGGCTACACCTTC.

V gene TRBV6-2 or TRBV6-3 combines with J gene TRBJ2-7; a weak D match, TRBD2 (7 bases). V was cut by 0 bases and J by 2 bases, with 14 bases left in between. This CDR3 has 16 amino acids. Germline values: CDR1 MNHEY, CDR2 SVGEGT. CDR3 loop: CASSYSRGGPTYEQYF. The CDR3 coding sequence is TGTGCCAGCAGTTACTCGAGGGGGGGGCCGACCTACGAGCAGTACTTC.

There are many counts of this clonotype. The J gene is TRBJ1-2, the V gene TRBV7-9, with TRBD1 matching 7 bases. V was pared by 3 bases and J by 8 bases, with 15 bases of the junction left unmatched. The CDR3 sequence is 16 residues long. CDR1 is SEHNR, CDR2 FQNEAQ, per germline (reference sequence). This chain's CDR3 is CASSFTLKGARGGYTF. The DNA for the CDR3 is TGTGCCAGCAGCTTTACGTTGAAGGGGGCGCGTGGAGGCTACACCTTC.

The table lists this clonotype with a few counts. The rearrangement joins TRBV12-3 or TRBV12-4 to TRBJ1-5; 11 positions agree with TRBD1. The CDR3 contains 15 residues. With V trimmed by 5 bases and J by 5 bases, 5 bases remained unmatched. The CDR3: CASSPGTGGYQPQHF. The CDR3 DNA is TGTGCCAGCAGTCCAGGGACAGGGGGATATCAGCCCCAGCATTTT.

The chain couples TRBV20-1 to TRBJ2-6, with 9 bases matching TRBD2. J was trimmed by 4 bases and V by 0 bases; bases with no gene match: 10. There are 18 residues in the CDR3. CDR1 is DFQATT, CDR2 SNEGSKA, per germline (reference sequence). The CDR3 loop reads CSARDWSSGASGANVLTF. The CDR3 DNA follows: TGCAGTGCTAGAGATTGGTCTAGCGGGGCCTCCGGGGCCAACGTCCTGACTTTC.

This clonotype was seen only a few times. The chain couples TRBV28 to TRBJ2-5, with D perhaps matching TRBD2 (6 bases). V was trimmed by 1 base and J by 4 bases, leaving 10 bases between them. The CDR3 has 14 amino acids. Germline CDR1 reads MDHEN; CDR2 reads SYDVKM. The CDR3 is CASSLFAGRETQYF. The CDR3 bases are TGTGCCAGCAGTTTATTCGCGGGGCGAGAGACCCAGTACTTC.

There are many counts of this clonotype. The rearrangement links TRBV7-2 to TRBJ2-1, with 9 bases that match TRBD1. V dropped 6 bases and J dropped 5; count of bases not matched to a gene: 8. Germline V CDR1 and CDR2: SGHTA, FQGNSA. This CDR3 is built from 15 residues. The CDR3 loop is CASSLDRGINNEQFF. CDR3 bases: TGTGCCAGCAGTCTCGACAGGGGGATCAACAATGAGCAGTTCTTC.

Concerning this clonotype itself: A read error is possible here, since a much larger clone lies one base away. This chain joins TRBV3-1 and TRBJ1-4; TRBD1 is a possible D gene (5 bases). This CDR3 has 16 amino acids. Looked up from germline, CDR1 is LGHDT and CDR2 is YNNKEL (reference sequence). CDR3 sequence reads: CASSQEGQTTNEKQFF. The CDR3 nucleotides are TGTGCCAGCAGCCAAGAGGGGCAGACAACTAATGAAAAACAGTTTTTT.

Only a few counts were recorded for this clonotype. The rearrangement joins TRBV7-9 to TRBJ1-5; D not resolved. The length of the CDR3 is 15 residues. Germline V gives CDR1 SEHNR, CDR2 FQNEAQ (reference sequence). Trimming removed 5 bases at V and 1 base at J, with 12 bases between. CDR3 sequence (DNA): TGTGCCAGCAGCGCGGACGAATGGAGCAATCAGCCCCAGCATTTT. The encoded protein is CASSADEWSNQPQHF. Combining the CDR3 with reference TRBV7-9 and TRBJ1-5 gives the whole variable domain DTGVSQNPRHKITKRGQNVTFRCDPISEHNRLYWYRQTLGQGPEFLTYFQNEAQLEKSRLLSDRFSAERPKGSFSTLEIQRTEQGDSAMYLCASSADEWSNQPQHFGDGTRLSIL.

The rearrangement uses TRBV6-4 and TRBJ2-5; the D gene is possibly TRBD2 (6 bases). The germline CDR1 and CDR2 sequences are MRHNA and SNTAGT. The CDR3 spans 15 residues. V gave up 3 bases and J gave up 6 bases, with 17 bases separating them. CDR3 in amino acids: CASSEASNGGKTQYF. CDR3 DNA: TGTGCCAGCAGTGAAGCCTCTAACGGGGGAAAGACCCAGTACTTC.